This entry is about one T cell receptor beta chain. The sample belongs to a study of pediatric ulcerative colitis. Germline loops: CDR1 MDHEN, CDR2 SYDVKM. CDR3 size: 12 residues. Trimming cost V 3 bases and J 4 bases, with 7 bases left between them. Repertoires were generated with immunoSEQ multiplex PCR, while TCRdb's copy carries only in-frame clones and drops some. Of 60,000 to 75,000 clones listed, more than 60% are singletons. The V and J genes are TRBV28 and TRBJ2-7; D not certain. The sample was blood. The source is a boy aged 10-17 years with moderate ulcerative colitis. The DNA of the CDR3 is TGTGCCAGCAGTTTGAGGTCTTACGAGCAGTACTTC. Translating it yields CASSLRSYEQYF.